This T cell receptor beta chain was sequenced during a study of T-cell memory formation after mild COVID-19. In the study overall: TCR clusters mostly belonged to single donors.

The study, taken as a whole, reports: Clones contracting day 15 to 85 were balanced CD4/CD8; later expanders leaned CD4+.

This clonotype showed up just a few times. What it recognizes is unknown. Per germline, CDR1 SGHRS and CDR2 YFSETQ. The CDR3 sequence is 16 residues long. V gave up 2 bases and J gave up 2 bases; unmatched junction bases: 6. TCRdb re-called the 5' RACE reads through MiXCR, storing one row per CDR3 protein. The repertoire includes about 160,000 distinct CDR3 sequences, around 30% of them detected once, and more than 10% sits in the top ten. This clonotype was obtained from an adult woman who had mild COVID-19 (a few samples of this study predate the infection). Cell type and time point are not known. J is TRBJ1-5 and V is TRBV5-1; TRBD1 matches 8 bases. Sequencing used PBMCs or a T cell subset sorted from them (not recorded which). The CDR3 bases are TGCGCCAGCAGCTTATCAGGGGGCGCCGGCAATCAGCCCCAGCATTTT. It translates to CASSLSGGAGNQPQHF.